What follows describes a single TCR beta chain. The antigen is unknown. After removal of 4 bases from V and 4 bases from J, the junction contained 3 bases not matched to a gene. This CDR3 region has 15 residues. CDR1 LGHDT and CDR2 YNNKEL come from the germline V gene (reference sequence). The data derive from a study of neurological immune-mediated disorders. Study results and limitations: None of the CDR3 amino acid sequences of expanded clones were shared across subjects, and this suggested private repertoires in all groups. Healthy controls had more TCR clonal expansion than multiple sclerosis, which showed the least, whereas HTLV-1-associated myelopathy showed the most.

cDNA synthesis was performed by 5'RACE with 10-nucleotide random UMIs. Every sequencing run returned over 190 million TCR-beta sequences, which were derived from 15-18 subjects. TCRdb ran MiXCR on the 5' RACE reads and lists one entry per CDR3 protein. The data contain roughly 3,900 distinct CDR3 sequences, about 31% of them singletons. The chain combines TRBV3-1 with TRBJ2-7, with 14 bases that match TRBD2. The sequence derives from a man aged 50 to 60 with HTLV-1-associated myelopathy (HAM/TSP). Sequenced material: CD8+ T cells from blood. CDR3 nucleotide sequence: TGTGCCAGCAGCCCGACTAGCGGGAGGGGGTACGAGCAGTACTTC. Translation gives CASSPTSGRGYEQYF.